The 22 T cell receptor beta chains in this list originate from one sample, sequenced in a study of blood T cells in healthy people across ages. A J-beta primer mix and a sample-barcoded 5' primer were used in a second PCR of about 7 to 11 cycles. TCRdb processed the 5' RACE reads anew with MiXCR; each CDR3 protein has one entry. The data show 660,000 or so distinct CDR3 sequences, around three fifths seen once. The sequenced sample was blood. The origin of the receptors is a man in his sixties in good health.

This clonotype is a singleton in its sample. This may stem from a read error, because a much larger clone lies one nucleotide away. The J gene is TRBJ1-5, the V gene TRBV5-1, with a tentative D call TRBD1 (5 bases). Germline CDR1 is SGHRS and CDR2 is YFSETQ. V was clipped by 4 bases and J by 11 bases, with 16 bases between them. The CDR3 is 13 amino acids. CDR3 sequence reads: CASSVSEGSTQHF. The DNA for the CDR3 is TGCGCCAGCAGCGTCAGTGAGGGGTCGACCCAGCATTTT.

As concerns this clonotype: Compared with germline, one end of the junction differs, possibly owing to a read error. This sequence joins TRBV12-3 or TRBV12-4 and TRBJ2-5, with 9 positions matching TRBD2. This CDR3 comprises 16 residues. The CDR3 coding sequence is TGTGCCAGCAGTCTAGCGGGACTATTGTACCAAGAGACCCAGTACTTC. Protein product: CASSLAGLLYQETQYF.

V is TRBV7-2 and J is TRBJ1-2; tentative D call: TRBD1 (6 bases). Germline V CDR1 and CDR2: SGHTA, FQGNSA. This CDR3 is built from 15 residues. The germline V and J ends were trimmed by 2 bases and 8 bases, with 18 bases remaining between them. DNA for the CDR3: TGTGCCAGCAGCTTAACGGGGGGGCGGGGAGGAGGCTACACCTTC. Protein product: CASSLTGGRGGGYTF.

Points on this clonotype: At one boundary the junction diverges from the germline segment, which might be a read error. The rearrangement uses TRBV5-1 and TRBJ1-4; the D gene is possibly TRBD1 (5 bases). This CDR3 contains 16 residues. Looked up from germline, CDR1 is SGHRS and CDR2 is YFSETQ. CDR3 bases: TGTGCCAGCAGCTTGGACCCGGGGGGAATATATGAAAAACTGTTTTTT. Amino acid sequence: CASSLDPGGIYEKLFF. The variable domain in full, with the rest retrieved from reference TRBV5-1 and TRBJ1-4, is KAGVTQTPRYLIKTRGQQVTLSCSPISGHRSVSWYQQTPGQGLQFLFEYFSETQRNKGNFPGRFSGRQFSNSRSEMNVSTLELGDSALYLCASSLDPGGIYEKLFFGSGTQLSVL.

This clonotype was seen only a few times. The rearrangement joins TRBV11-2 to TRBJ2-4; D might be TRBD1 or TRBD2, each matching 5 bases. The DNA end lines up better with TRBJ2-7; the J call may be wrong. This CDR3 region has 14 residues. Germline CDR1 is SGHAT and CDR2 is FQNNGV. The CDR3: CASSYGTDFSEQYF. For the CDR3, the DNA is TGTGCCAGCAGCTATGGGACGGACTTCTCCGAGCAGTACTTC.

The chain employs TRBV5-1 and TRBJ2-3, with 11 bases fitting TRBD2. CDR3 size: 16 residues. V gave up 5 bases and J gave up 0 bases; unmatched junction bases: 5. The germline gives CDR1 SGHRS, CDR2 YFSETQ. In nucleotides, the CDR3 is TGCGCCAGCAGGCTAGCGGGGGGTACGAGCACAGATACGCAGTATTTT. Amino acids: CASRLAGGTSTDTQYF. The full variable domain, in which reference TRBV5-1 and TRBJ2-3 provide the parts outside the CDR3, is KAGVTQTPRYLIKTRGQQVTLSCSPISGHRSVSWYQQTPGQGLQFLFEYFSETQRNKGNFPGRFSGRQFSNSRSEMNVSTLELGDSALYLCASRLAGGTSTDTQYFGPGTRLTVL.

This clonotype was counted a few times. The chain links TRBV2 to TRBJ1-2, with D maybe TRBD1 (6 bases). V was shortened by 6 bases and J by 4 bases, with 15 bases between the two germline ends. The germline V gene has CDR1 SNHLY and CDR2 FYNNEI. CDR3 length: 14 residues. The CDR3, as DNA: TGTGCCAGCAGCCCGTCGGACAGCTTCTATGGCTACACCTTC. This encodes CASSPSDSFYGYTF.

The chain uses TRBV20-1 and TRBJ1-6, with D unresolved. Germline values: CDR1 DFQATT, CDR2 SNEGSKA (reference sequence). With 0 bases removed from V and 0 bases from J, the gap between germline ends came to 12 bases. The CDR3 contains 17 residues. The CDR3, as DNA: TGCAGTGCTAGAGATATGCGGGAAAGCTCCTATAATTCACCCCTCCACTTT. It is translated as CSARDMRESSYNSPLHF.

CDR3 bases: TGTGCCAGCAGTTTGGGGTCAGCCAGACAGACCCAGTACTTC. Residues: CASSLGSARQTQYF. The V gene is TRBV12-3 or TRBV12-4, the J gene TRBJ2-5; D is unresolved. The V end lost 3 bases, the J end lost 6 bases, and 14 bases lay between the germline ends. This CDR3 has 14 residues.

This clonotype has just one count. J is TRBJ2-7 and V is TRBV13; TRBD1 agrees at 7 bases. The J call may be mistaken, given a closer DNA end match to TRBJ2-5. The CDR3 contains 14 residues. Germline CDR1 is PRHDT and CDR2 is FYEKMQ (reference sequence). CDR3 region: CASSQGTALGTQYF. CDR3 DNA: TGTGCCAGCAGCCAGGGGACAGCCTTGGGGACCCAGTACTTC.

The V call is TRBV6-1, the J call TRBJ2-1, with a tentative D call TRBD2 (6 bases). Germline values: CDR1 MNHNS, CDR2 SASEGT. This CDR3 region has 14 residues. Trimming left V 6 bases short and J 13 bases short, with 22 bases between. CDR3 amino acids: CASSVRDFQETQFF. As DNA, the CDR3 is TGTGCCAGCAGCGTCCGGGACTTCCAAGAGACCCAGTTCTTC.

This rearrangement joins TRBV15 to TRBJ1-2; D not resolved. The V and J ends lost 4 bases and 8 bases respectively, with 17 bases between them. The germline gives CDR1 LNHNV, CDR2 YYDKDF (reference sequence). The CDR3 is 14 residues long. CDR3 nucleotides: TGTGCCACCAGCATACGGACCCACGCGGGGGGCTACACCTTC. This sequence encodes CATSIRTHAGGYTF.

This clonotype has only one observation. The chain is built from TRBV9 and TRBJ1-2, with D possibly being TRBD1 (6 bases). The CDR3 sequence is 13 residues long. V was pared by 1 base and J by 7 bases, with 11 bases between. Germline CDR1 reads SGDLS; CDR2 reads YYNGEE. DNA of the CDR3: TGTGCCAGCAGCGTAAGACAGGACGCTGGCTACACCTTC. It specifies CASSVRQDAGYTF.

V and J are TRBV7-6 and TRBJ1-1; TRBD1 might be the D (5 bases). Trimming took 5 bases from V and 0 from J, leaving 16 bases between them. Per the germline V gene, CDR1 is SGHVS and CDR2 is FNYEAQ. This CDR3 spans 16 amino acids. CDR3 in amino acids: CASSPTAGIMNTEAFF. CDR3 DNA: TGTGCCAGCAGCCCGACCGCAGGGATCATGAACACTGAAGCTTTCTTT.

The chain combines TRBV2 with TRBJ1-1, with D unresolved. The CDR3 runs 14 residues. The V end lost 4 bases, the J end lost 4 bases, and 13 bases lay between the germline ends. Germline V CDR1 and CDR2: SNHLY, FYNNEI. Here the CDR3 reads CASSAQTPTTEAFF. Written as DNA, the CDR3 is TGTGCCAGCAGTGCGCAGACACCCACCACTGAAGCTTTCTTT.

The V call is TRBV6-1, the J call TRBJ2-4; D possibly matches TRBD1 or TRBD2 (5 bases each). The DNA end is a closer match to TRBJ2-5, so the J assignment may be wrong. The CDR3 has 10 amino acids. The germline V gene encodes CDR1 MNHNS and CDR2 SASEGT. In nucleotides, the CDR3 is TGTGGCGTGGGGGTGGAGACCCAGTACTTC. It translates to CGVGVETQYF.

This clonotype appeared once. The genes are TRBV7-9 and TRBJ2-5; 13 bases are a match to TRBD2. Per the germline V gene, CDR1 is SEHNR and CDR2 is FQNEAQ (reference sequence). CDR3 size: 16 residues. Trimming cost V 5 bases and J 5 bases; bases outside gene matches: 8. Written as DNA, the CDR3 is TGTGCCAGCAGCACTAGCGGGGGGGAGCCGTGGGAGACCCAGTACTTC. This codes for CASSTSGGEPWETQYF.

The rearrangement links TRBV28 to TRBJ1-2; the D gene is possibly TRBD1 (6 bases). The V end was cut by 5 bases, the J end by 5 bases, with 21 bases between. The germline gives CDR1 MDHEN, CDR2 SYDVKM. The CDR3 length is 16 residues. The CDR3 coding sequence is TGTGCCAGCAGTCGACAGGTGGGACCGCAACTATATGGCTACACCTTC. This gives the protein CASSRQVGPQLYGYTF.

This clonotype was counted a few times. The CDR3 loop reads CASNDRDRGYNEQFF. The CDR3 nucleotides read TGTGCCAGCAATGACCGGGACAGGGGCTACAATGAGCAGTTCTTC. The chain combines TRBV2 with TRBJ2-1, with 10 bases identical to TRBD1. J lost 3 bases, V lost 7 bases, and 6 bases had no gene match. In germline, CDR1 is SNHLY, CDR2 FYNNEI. The CDR3 covers 15 residues.

This rearrangement joins TRBV5-5 to TRBJ1-1; 9 nucleotides align to TRBD1. V shed 5 bases, J shed 10 bases, and the junction held 6 bases outside the gene matches. The CDR3 covers 12 residues. Per the germline V gene, CDR1 is SGHKS and CDR2 is YYEKEE (reference sequence). This CDR3 is CASSRTGDVAFF. The DNA for the CDR3 is TGTGCCAGCAGTCGGACAGGGGATGTAGCTTTCTTT. Complete variable domain (other parts from reference TRBV5-5 and TRBJ1-1): DAGVTQSPTHLIKTRGQQVTLRCSPISGHKSVSWYQQVLGQGPQFIFQYYEKEERGRGNFPDRFSARQFPNYSSELNVNALLLGDSALYLCASSRTGDVAFFGQGTRLTVV.

The chain has TRBV29-1 and TRBJ1-1; 7 bases line up with TRBD1. The CDR3 has 16 residues. Germline V gene data show CDR1 as SQVTM and CDR2 as ANQGSEA. The trim removed 0 bases at V and 0 bases at J, leaving 7 bases unmatched. The CDR3 nucleotides read TGCAGCGTTGAAGATTCAGGGGGAGCCATGAACACTGAAGCTTTCTTT. Its protein is CSVEDSGGAMNTEAFF. Looking up the rest from reference TRBV29-1 and TRBJ1-1 gives the full variable domain: SAVISQKPSRDICQRGTSLTIQCQVDSQVTMMFWYRQQPGQSLTLIATANQGSEATYESGFVIDKFPISRPNLTFSTLTVSNMSPEDSSIYLCSVEDSGGAMNTEAFFGQGTRLTVV.

This chain connects TRBV20-1 to TRBJ2-3, with 8 bases matching TRBD2. The germline gives CDR1 DFQATT, CDR2 SNEGSKA (reference sequence). The CDR3 extends over 14 amino acids. Trimming took 6 bases from V and 5 from J; bases not matched to a gene: 10. For the CDR3, the DNA is TGCAGTGCACAAACAGAACTAGCGGAAGATACGCAGTATTTT. It yields the protein CSAQTELAEDTQYF.